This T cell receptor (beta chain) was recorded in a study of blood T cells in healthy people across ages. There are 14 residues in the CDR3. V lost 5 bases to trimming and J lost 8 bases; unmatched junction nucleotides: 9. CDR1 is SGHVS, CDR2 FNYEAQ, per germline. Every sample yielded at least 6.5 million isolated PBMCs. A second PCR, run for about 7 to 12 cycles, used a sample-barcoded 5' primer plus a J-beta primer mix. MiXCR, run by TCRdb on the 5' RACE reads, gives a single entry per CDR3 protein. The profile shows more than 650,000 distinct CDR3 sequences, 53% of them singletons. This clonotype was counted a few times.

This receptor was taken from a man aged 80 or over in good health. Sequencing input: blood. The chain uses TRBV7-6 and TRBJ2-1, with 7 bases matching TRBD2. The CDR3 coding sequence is TGTGCCAGCAGCACCCCCGGGAGGTCCCATGAGCAGTTCTTC. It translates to CASSTPGRSHEQFF.